The next 14 T cell receptor beta chains were all read from a single sample in a study of blood T cell repertoires in COVID-19. The repertoire was sequenced with immunoSEQ multiplex PCR; TCRdb's copy has only in-frame clones and lacks some. The table shows 200,000 to 250,000 clones, with 80% to 85% occurring only once. Input material: peripheral blood. These receptors all stem from a woman in her sixties with acute or convalescent COVID-19.

This clone was seen once. The V gene is TRBV5-6, the J gene TRBJ2-1; 11 bases agree with TRBD2. The CDR3 contains 16 residues. The trim removed 0 bases at V and 2 bases at J, leaving 1 base unmatched. Germline V lookup: CDR1 SGHDT, CDR2 YYEEEE. The CDR3 is CASSLELAGAYNEQFF. CDR3 in DNA: TGTGCCAGCAGCTTGGAACTAGCGGGGGCCTACAATGAGCAGTTCTTC.

CDR3 sequence reads: CASSFLAGANTGELFF. The CDR3 DNA follows: TGTGCCAGCAGTTTTCTAGCGGGGGCGAACACCGGGGAGCTGTTTTTT. This rearrangement joins TRBV6-5 to TRBJ2-2; TRBD2 aligns across 10 bases. The CDR3 has 16 amino acids. Unmatched junction bases numbered 2, after V lost 4 bases and J lost 0 bases. Germline CDR1 MNHEY, CDR2 SVGAGI.

The chain recombines TRBV7-2 with TRBJ1-3, with TRBD1 identical over 7 bases. The germline V gene encodes CDR1 SGHTA and CDR2 FQGNSA. This CDR3 region has 14 residues. Trimming took 6 bases from V and 4 from J; bases not matched to a gene: 6. The CDR3: CASRDNRGGNTIYF. The CDR3 coding sequence is TGTGCCAGCAGGGATAACAGGGGAGGAAACACCATATATTTT.

This clone appeared a single time. The V and J genes are TRBV7-9 and TRBJ1-4; 9 bases are shared with TRBD1. This CDR3 comprises 16 residues. V shed 1 base, J shed 5 bases, and the junction held 5 bases outside the gene matches. CDR1 is SEHNR, CDR2 FQNEAQ, per germline (reference sequence). CDR3 coding DNA: TGTGCCAGCAGCTTAGTAGCCGGGACAGGGAATGAAAAACTGTTTTTT. It yields the protein CASSLVAGTGNEKLFF.

The chain recombines TRBV5-4 with TRBJ2-7, with 7 bases matching TRBD1. This CDR3 contains 15 residues. J was trimmed by 0 bases and V by 1 base; bases with no gene match: 4. Looked up from germline, CDR1 is SGHNT and CDR2 is YYREEE (reference sequence). The CDR3 bases are TGTGCCAGCAGCTTGTCCGGGACAGACTCCTACGAGCAGTACTTC. Encoded protein: CASSLSGTDSYEQYF. The whole variable domain, filled in from reference TRBV5-4 and TRBJ2-7, reads ETGVTQSPTHLIKTRGQQVTLRCSSQSGHNTVSWYQQALGQGPQFIFQYYREEENGRGNFPPRFSGLQFPNYSSELNVNALELDDSALYLCASSLSGTDSYEQYFGPGTRLTVT.

This chain connects TRBV6-6 to TRBJ1-4, with 9 bases identical to TRBD1. There are 18 residues in the CDR3. Germline-derived CDR1 and CDR2 are MNHNY and SVGAGI (reference sequence). With 5 bases clipped from V and 8 bases from J, the junction kept 18 bases outside the gene matches. CDR3 nucleotides: TGTGCCAGCAGTCGCCCTACCGGGACAGGGTCCAAAGGGGAAAAACTGTTTTTT. This codes for CASSRPTGTGSKGEKLFF.

CDR3 sequence (DNA): TGTGCCAGCAGTTATGATGTAGCGGGGAAGGGTGAGCAGTTCTTC. It specifies CASSYDVAGKGEQFF. The chain joins TRBV6-2 or TRBV6-3 to TRBJ2-1; TRBD2 matches 8 bases. Germline CDR1 MNHEY, CDR2 SVGEGT. V shed 3 bases and J 9 bases; nucleotides not matched to a gene: 10. CDR3 size: 15 residues.

V and J are TRBV14 and TRBJ2-1, with TRBD1 matching over 7 bases. The CDR3 is made up of 13 amino acids. Looked up from germline, CDR1 is SGHDN and CDR2 is FVKESK. V trimming: 3 bases; J trimming: 13 bases; junction bases outside the gene matches: 9. The CDR3 nucleotides are TGTGCCAGCAGCCAGGCGAAGACAGGGAATCAGTTCTTC. Residues: CASSQAKTGNQFF.

V is TRBV3-1 (or the pseudogene TRBV3-2) and J is TRBJ1-2, with a possible D match to TRBD1 (6 bases). Germline-derived CDR1 and CDR2 are LGHDT and YNNKEL (reference sequence). The CDR3 consists of 13 residues. V gave up 4 bases and J gave up 8 bases, with 14 bases separating them. The CDR3 reads CASSLGQFYGYTF. The DNA for the CDR3 is TGTGCCAGCAGCCTAGGACAGTTCTACGGCTACACCTTC.

The V gene is TRBV23-1, the J gene TRBJ1-2; 7 bases align to TRBD1. TRBV23-1 is an open reading frame, and its role is uncertain. V trimming: 1 base; J trimming: 1 base; junction bases outside the gene matches: 6. The CDR3 loop spans 16 amino acids. CDR3 sequence (DNA): TGCGCCAGCAGTCAATTTGAGGGGGCTATTAACTATGGCTACACCTTC. Translated: CASSQFEGAINYGYTF.

The DNA for the CDR3 is TGCGCCAGCAGCTTCTTCGACAGGCCACCTAACGAGCAGTACTTC. Translated: CASSFFDRPPNEQYF. The rearrangement joins TRBV5-1 to TRBJ2-7, with D possibly being TRBD1 (6 bases). Germline CDR1 is SGHRS and CDR2 is YFSETQ. Deletions cut 2 bases from V and 5 bases from J, with 17 bases between. The CDR3 is 15 amino acids.

The rearrangement uses TRBV28 and TRBJ1-4; 9 bases fit TRBD1. With V trimmed by 5 bases and J by 5 bases, 6 bases remained unmatched. The germline CDR1 and CDR2 sequences are MDHEN and SYDVKM. CDR3 size: 15 residues. The CDR3 DNA follows: TGTGCCAGCAGTAGAGGACAGGGGAGAAATGAAAAACTGTTTTTT. This encodes CASSRGQGRNEKLFF.

This rearrangement joins TRBV18 to TRBJ1-1, with D perhaps TRBD1 (5 bases). Trimming stripped 3 bases from V and 7 bases from J, with 15 bases between. The germline V gene has CDR1 KGHSH and CDR2 LQKENI. This CDR3 region has 14 residues. The CDR3 here is CASSPNMRRGEAFF. CDR3 nucleotide sequence: TGTGCCAGCTCACCCAACATGAGAAGGGGTGAAGCTTTCTTT.

This rearrangement joins TRBV5-4 to TRBJ2-3; 10 bases line up with TRBD2. This CDR3 has 14 amino acids. From germline, CDR1 is SGHNT and CDR2 YYREEE (reference sequence). The V gene end was trimmed by 4 bases and the J gene end by 4 bases; junction bases not matched to a gene: 3. The CDR3 region is CASSVAGGSDTQYF. The CDR3 DNA follows: TGTGCCAGCAGCGTAGCGGGGGGTTCAGATACGCAGTATTTT.